The clone carrying this T cell receptor (beta chain) was counted at least ten times. Its antigen is unknown. The entry originates in a study of T cell repertoires in cytomegalovirus infection. Findings and limits, study-wide: CMV-specific HLA-C-restricted TCR beta clonotypes dominated the ex vivo response.

Trimming shortened V by 5 bases and J by 2 bases, and 5 bases separated the two germline ends. Germline V gene data show CDR1 as SGHTA and CDR2 as FQGNSA. CDR3 length: 12 amino acids. TCRdb recomputed calls from the reads with MiXCR, one row per CDR3 protein. Among 350,000 to 550,000 distinct CDR3 sequences listed, 30% to 40% were seen once. Sequencing used PBMCs. The receptor was isolated from a human donor in good health (CMV status not recorded). Some clones in this sample may be carry-over from other donors' samples. V is TRBV7-2 and J is TRBJ2-3; D gene ambiguous. CDR3 coding DNA: TGTGCCAGCAGCCGAACCACAGATACGCAGTATTTT. Its protein product is CASSRTTDTQYF. The full variable domain, in which reference TRBV7-2 and TRBJ2-3 provide the parts outside the CDR3, is GAGVSQSPSNKVTEKGKDVELRCDPISGHTALYWYRQSLGQGLEFLIYFQGNSAPDKSGLPSDRFSAERTGGSVSTLTIQRTQQEDSAVYLCASSRTTDTQYFGPGTRLTVL.